This T cell receptor beta chain was observed in a study of Ad26.COV2.S vaccination and SARS-CoV-2 variants. Study summary: Sample donor was a member of the COV1001 Ad26.COV2.S trial arm. The authors gave Ad26.COV2.S intramuscularly, either once or twice 56 days apart. Study-level findings and limits: TCR breadth and depth estimates may have understated total T cell responses.

Treatment given: around 19 received Ad26.COV2.S at low or high dose, single or two shots; about 5 received placebo; per-sample allocation not given. Day 63 after the first injection of vaccine or placebo was the sampling time. Produced via immunoSEQ multiplex PCR; TCRdb's table is partial and in-frame only. There are 350,000 to 500,000 clones in the sample; 90% occur only once, and under 4.5% lies in the top ten. As to this clone: Antigen specificity is unknown.

CDR1 and CDR2 (germline): LNHNV, YYDKDF (reference sequence). Unmatched junction bases numbered 10, after V lost 1 base and J lost 3 bases. This CDR3 is built from 17 residues. The TCR comes from a person aged 18-60 years who received the Ad26.COV2.S COVID-19 vaccine or a placebo. This specimen consisted of peripheral blood, obtained in a trial of Ad26.COV2.S vaccine versus placebo. This rearrangement joins TRBV15 to TRBJ2-3; TRBD1 matches 7 bases. The CDR3 bases are TGTGCCACCAGCAGAGGGGTGAACAGGGGTAGTACAGATACGCAGTATTTT. Its translation is CATSRGVNRGSTDTQYF.